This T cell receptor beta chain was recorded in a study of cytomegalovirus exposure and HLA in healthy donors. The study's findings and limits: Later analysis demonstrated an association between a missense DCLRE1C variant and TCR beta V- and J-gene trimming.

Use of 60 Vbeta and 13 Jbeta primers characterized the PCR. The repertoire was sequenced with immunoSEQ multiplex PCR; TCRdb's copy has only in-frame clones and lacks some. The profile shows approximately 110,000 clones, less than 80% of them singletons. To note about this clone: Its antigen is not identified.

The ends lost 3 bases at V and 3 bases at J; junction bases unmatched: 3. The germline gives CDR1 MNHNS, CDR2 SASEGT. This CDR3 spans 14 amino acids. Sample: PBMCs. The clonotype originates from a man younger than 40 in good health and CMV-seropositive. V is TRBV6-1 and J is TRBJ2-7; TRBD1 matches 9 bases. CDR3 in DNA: TGTGCCAGCAGTGATTGGGGACAGGGCTACGAGCAGTACTTC. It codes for CASSDWGQGYEQYF.